This TCR beta chain appears in the sequencing data of a study of response to subunit inactivated influenza vaccine. Study results and limitations: The study's authors posited that every seasonal influenza vaccination enlists few new T cells.

TCRdb reprocessed the RT-PCR reads via MiXCR and lists one record per CDR3 protein. The sample yields hundreds of thousands of distinct CDR3 sequences, roughly 15% seen once. As to this clonotype: No antigen is known for it. The junction departs from germline at one end; a sequencing error may be responsible.

The sample was PBMCs from blood, taken around 14 days before vaccination. The sequence derives from a man aged 50 to 59 who received an inactivated influenza vaccine.

As DNA, the CDR3 is TGTGCCATCAATGAGGACAGGGGGTGGACTGAAGCTTTCTTT. The encoded protein is CAINEDRGWTEAFF. The rearrangement links TRBV10-3 to TRBJ1-1, with 10 bases fitting TRBD1. Germline assignment: CDR1 ENHRY and CDR2 SYGVKD. The length of the CDR3 is 14 residues.